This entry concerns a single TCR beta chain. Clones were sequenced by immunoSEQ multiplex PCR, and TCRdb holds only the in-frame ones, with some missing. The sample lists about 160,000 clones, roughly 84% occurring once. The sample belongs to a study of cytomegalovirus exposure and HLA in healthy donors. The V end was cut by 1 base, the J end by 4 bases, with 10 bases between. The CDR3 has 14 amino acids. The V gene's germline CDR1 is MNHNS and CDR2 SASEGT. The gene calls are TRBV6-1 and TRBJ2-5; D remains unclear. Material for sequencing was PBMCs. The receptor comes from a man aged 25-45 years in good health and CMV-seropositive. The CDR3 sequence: CASSEGTRGETQYF. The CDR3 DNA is TGTGCCAGCAGTGAAGGCACCCGAGGAGAGACCCAGTACTTC.